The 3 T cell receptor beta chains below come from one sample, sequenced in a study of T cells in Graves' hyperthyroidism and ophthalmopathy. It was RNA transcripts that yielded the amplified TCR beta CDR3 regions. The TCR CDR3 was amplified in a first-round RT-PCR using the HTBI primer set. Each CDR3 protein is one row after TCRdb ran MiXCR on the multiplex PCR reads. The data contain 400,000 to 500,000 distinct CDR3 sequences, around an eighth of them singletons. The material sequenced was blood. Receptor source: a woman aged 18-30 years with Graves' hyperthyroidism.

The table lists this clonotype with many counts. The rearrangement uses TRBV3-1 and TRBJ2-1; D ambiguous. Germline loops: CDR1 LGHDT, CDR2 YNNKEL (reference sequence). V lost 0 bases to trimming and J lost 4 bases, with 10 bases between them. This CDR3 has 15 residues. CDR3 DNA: TGTGCCAGCAGCCAAGATCTGGCTTATTACAATGAGCAGTTCTTC. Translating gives CASSQDLAYYNEQFF.

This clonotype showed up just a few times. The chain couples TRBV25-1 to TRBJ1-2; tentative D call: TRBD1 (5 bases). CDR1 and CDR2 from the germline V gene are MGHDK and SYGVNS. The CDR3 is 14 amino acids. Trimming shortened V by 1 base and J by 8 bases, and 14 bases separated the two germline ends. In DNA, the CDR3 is TGTGCCAGCAGTGAATGGGGGACGAGGGAAGGCTACACCTTC. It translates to CASSEWGTREGYTF.

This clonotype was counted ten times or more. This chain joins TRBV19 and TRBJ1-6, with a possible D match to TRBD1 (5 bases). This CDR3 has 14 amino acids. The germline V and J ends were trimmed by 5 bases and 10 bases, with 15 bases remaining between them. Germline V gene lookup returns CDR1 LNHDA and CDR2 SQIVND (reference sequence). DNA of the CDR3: TGTGCCAGTAGTCCCCGCCAGGGAGGGTCACCCCTCCACTTT. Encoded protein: CASSPRQGGSPLHF.